The clone carrying this T cell receptor beta chain has a count of ten or more. Documented time point: newly diagnosed GD, antithyroid drugs for less than 3 months. PBMC RNA served as the TCR library source. Graves' disease diagnosis relied on American Thyroid Association guidelines. Building of the TCR beta libraries involved iRepertoire HTBI primers and Arm-PCR of CDR3 regions. TCRdb processed the multiplex PCR reads anew with MiXCR; each CDR3 protein has one entry. The top ten hold almost 9% of the sample, which has hundreds of thousands of distinct CDR3 sequences, about 12% seen once. This sample is part of a study of regulatory T cells in long-lasting Graves disease. This CDR3 is 17 amino acids long. Germline V gene lookup returns CDR1 MDHEN and CDR2 SYDVKM. The ends lost 1 base at V and 4 bases at J; junction bases unmatched: 9. This same sample was also taken into another study, of T cells in Graves' hyperthyroidism and ophthalmopathy. That source reports: Carried out on the TCR CDR3, a first-round RT-PCR used the HTBI primer set.

The TCR originated in a woman in her twenties or thirties with Graves disease. Sequencing was performed on peripheral blood mononuclear cells (PBMCs), taken at new diagnosis, from a patient treated with antithyroid drugs. The chain has TRBV28 and TRBJ2-5; 10 positions agree with TRBD1. The CDR3 DNA is TGTGCCAGCAGTTTATCCCTTATGACAGGGGGCTTAGAGACCCAGTACTTC. This translates into CASSLSLMTGGLETQYF. Based on the CDR3 plus reference TRBV28 and TRBJ2-5, the full variable domain is DVKVTQSSRYLVKRTGEKVFLECVQDMDHENMFWYRQDPGLGLRLIYFSYDVKMKEKGDIPEGYSVSREKKERFSLILESASTNQTSMYLCASSLSLMTGGLETQYFGPGTRLLVL.